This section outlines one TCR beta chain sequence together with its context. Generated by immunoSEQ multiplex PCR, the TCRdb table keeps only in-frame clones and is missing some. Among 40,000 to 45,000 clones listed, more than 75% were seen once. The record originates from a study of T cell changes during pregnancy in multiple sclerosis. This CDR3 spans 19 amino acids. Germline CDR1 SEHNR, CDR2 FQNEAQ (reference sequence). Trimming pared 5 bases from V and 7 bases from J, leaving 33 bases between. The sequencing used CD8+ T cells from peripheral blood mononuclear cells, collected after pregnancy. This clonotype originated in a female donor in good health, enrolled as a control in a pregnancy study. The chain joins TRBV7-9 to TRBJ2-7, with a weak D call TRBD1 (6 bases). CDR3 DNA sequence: TGTGCCAGCAGCCATGACTTGGGGAGAGGGGGTTTGGGTTTAGGGGAGCAGTACTTC. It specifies CASSHDLGRGGLGLGEQYF.